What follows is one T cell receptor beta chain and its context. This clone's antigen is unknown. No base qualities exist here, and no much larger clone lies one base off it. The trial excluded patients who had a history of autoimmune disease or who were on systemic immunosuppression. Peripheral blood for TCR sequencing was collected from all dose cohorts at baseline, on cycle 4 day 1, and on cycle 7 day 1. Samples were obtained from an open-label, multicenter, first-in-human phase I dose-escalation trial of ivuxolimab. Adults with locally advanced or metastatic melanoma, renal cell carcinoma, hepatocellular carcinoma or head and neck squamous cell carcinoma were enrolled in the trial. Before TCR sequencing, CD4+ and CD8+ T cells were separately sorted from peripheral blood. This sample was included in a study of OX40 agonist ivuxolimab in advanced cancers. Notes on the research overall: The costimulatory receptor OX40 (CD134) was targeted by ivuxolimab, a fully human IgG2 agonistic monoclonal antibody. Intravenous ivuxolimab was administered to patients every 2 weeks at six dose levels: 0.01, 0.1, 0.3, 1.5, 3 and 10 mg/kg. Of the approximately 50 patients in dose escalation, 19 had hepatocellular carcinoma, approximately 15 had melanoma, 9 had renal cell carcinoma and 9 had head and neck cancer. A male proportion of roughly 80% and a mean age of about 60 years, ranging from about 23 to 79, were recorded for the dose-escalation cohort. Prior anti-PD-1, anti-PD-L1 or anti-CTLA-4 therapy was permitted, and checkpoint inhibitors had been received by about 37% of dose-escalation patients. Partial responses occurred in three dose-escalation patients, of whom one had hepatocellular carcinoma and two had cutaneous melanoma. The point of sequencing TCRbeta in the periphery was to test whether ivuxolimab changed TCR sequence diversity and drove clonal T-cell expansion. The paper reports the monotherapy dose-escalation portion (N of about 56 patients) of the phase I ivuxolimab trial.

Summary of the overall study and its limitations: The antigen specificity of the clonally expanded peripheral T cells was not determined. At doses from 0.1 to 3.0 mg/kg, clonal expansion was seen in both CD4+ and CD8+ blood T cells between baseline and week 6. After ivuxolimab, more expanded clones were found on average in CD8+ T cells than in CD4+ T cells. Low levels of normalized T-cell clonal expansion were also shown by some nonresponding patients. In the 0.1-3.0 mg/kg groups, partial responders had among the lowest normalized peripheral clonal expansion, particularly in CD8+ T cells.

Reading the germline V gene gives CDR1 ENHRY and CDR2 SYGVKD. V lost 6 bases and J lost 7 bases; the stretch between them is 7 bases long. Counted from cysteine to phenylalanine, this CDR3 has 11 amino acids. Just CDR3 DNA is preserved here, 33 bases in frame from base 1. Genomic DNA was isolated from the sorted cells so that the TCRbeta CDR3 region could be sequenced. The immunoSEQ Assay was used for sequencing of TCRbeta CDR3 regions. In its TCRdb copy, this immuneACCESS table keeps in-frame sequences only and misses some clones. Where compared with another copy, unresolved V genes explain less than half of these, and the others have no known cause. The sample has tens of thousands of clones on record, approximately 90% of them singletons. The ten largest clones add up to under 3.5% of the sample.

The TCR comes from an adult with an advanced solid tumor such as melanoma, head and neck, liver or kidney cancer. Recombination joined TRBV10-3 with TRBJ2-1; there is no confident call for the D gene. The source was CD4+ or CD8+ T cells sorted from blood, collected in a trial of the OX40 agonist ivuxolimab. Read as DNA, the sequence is TGTGCCATCAGCCAGGCGAATGAGCAGTTCTTC. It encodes CAISQANEQFF.